The next 28 T cell receptor beta chains were all read from a single sample in a study of cytomegalovirus exposure and HLA in healthy donors. PCR used 60 Vbeta primers and 13 Jbeta primers. The protocol was immunoSEQ multiplex PCR, while the TCRdb copy is restricted to in-frame clones and leaves out a portion. The sample holds approximately 110,000 clones; roughly 80% are singletons and the top ten take 7.5% to 10%. Sequenced input: PBMCs. These receptor sequences come from a middle-aged woman in good health and CMV-seropositive.

This chain uses TRBV4-3 with TRBJ1-3; 8 positions agree with TRBD1. The length of the CDR3 is 15 residues. Germline-derived CDR1 and CDR2 are LGHNA and YSLEER. Losses at the gene ends were 2 bases for V and 3 bases for J; bases not matched to a gene: 3. The CDR3, as DNA: TGCGCCAGCAGCCAATCCAGGGGGCTTGGAAACACCATATATTTT. Its translation: CASSQSRGLGNTIYF.

The V call is TRBV5-1, the J call TRBJ2-3; possibly TRBD2 for D (5 bases). V was clipped by 4 bases and J by 0 bases, with 15 bases between them. The CDR3 is made up of 16 amino acids. The V gene's germline CDR1 is SGHRS and CDR2 YFSETQ. CDR3 sequence (DNA): TGCGCCAGCAGCCCGGGGTTCGGCTCTAGCACAGATACGCAGTATTTT. Translating it yields CASSPGFGSSTDTQYF.

The gene calls are TRBV15 and TRBJ1-4, with D possibly being TRBD1 (5 bases). V gave up 5 bases and J gave up 8 bases, with 15 bases separating them. Looked up from germline, CDR1 is LNHNV and CDR2 is YYDKDF (reference sequence). This CDR3 has 14 amino acids. The CDR3 DNA reads as TGTGCCACCAGCCGGGGGGGGTACCTCGAAAAACTGTTTTTT. Protein product: CATSRGGYLEKLFF.

The rearrangement joins TRBV11-3 to TRBJ2-5; D perhaps matches TRBD2 (5 bases). The V end lost 5 bases, the J end lost 0 bases, and 7 bases lay between the germline ends. Per the germline V gene, CDR1 is SGHNT and CDR2 is YENEEA. This CDR3 has 13 residues. The CDR3 sequence: CASSLRDQETQYF. The CDR3 region has the DNA TGTGCCAGCAGCCTGAGGGACCAAGAGACCCAGTACTTC.

This clone was recorded once. The V gene is TRBV15, the J gene TRBJ2-7, with no clear D. CDR1 is LNHNV, CDR2 YYDKDF, per germline (reference sequence). The CDR3 runs 14 residues. V was cut by 0 bases and J by 4 bases, with 10 bases left in between. CDR3 amino acids: CATSRDQVLYEQYF. In nucleotides, the CDR3 is TGTGCCACCAGCAGAGATCAGGTGCTTTACGAGCAGTACTTC.

The CDR3 is CATSRDQTGSAGEQFF. In DNA, the CDR3 is TGTGCCACCAGCAGAGACCAGACAGGTTCGGCGGGTGAGCAGTTCTTC. The chain is built from TRBV15 and TRBJ2-1; D might be TRBD1 (6 bases). V was cut by 0 bases and J by 9 bases, with 18 bases left in between. The CDR3 consists of 16 residues. Germline CDR1 is LNHNV and CDR2 is YYDKDF (reference sequence).

The V call is TRBV11-2, the J call TRBJ1-3; no reliable D call. CDR1 is SGHAT and CDR2 is FQNNGV in the germline V gene. Trimming removed 4 bases from V and 1 base from J, with 14 bases in between. The CDR3 loop spans 16 amino acids. CDR3 nucleotides: TGTGCCAGCAGCTCTAAATCTGAGGGTTCTGGAAACACCATATATTTT. Protein: CASSSKSEGSGNTIYF.

The chain couples TRBV15 to TRBJ2-4; no firm D call. V shed 3 bases and J shed 0 bases, with 9 bases lying between them. The germline CDR1 and CDR2 sequences are LNHNV and YYDKDF (reference sequence). The CDR3 is 15 amino acids. The CDR3 DNA sequence: TGTGCCACCAGCAGGACACACATAGCCAAAAACATTCAGTACTTC. It translates to CATSRTHIAKNIQYF.

The chain combines TRBV6-5 with TRBJ1-2; D possibly corresponds to TRBD1 (6 bases). In germline, CDR1 is MNHEY, CDR2 SVGAGI. The CDR3 sequence is 15 residues long. V shed 6 bases and J shed 4 bases, with 18 bases lying between them. Here the CDR3 reads CASRRLVGATYGYTF. As DNA, the CDR3 is TGTGCCAGCAGACGCCTCGTGGGGGCGACCTATGGCTACACCTTC.

The chain employs TRBV28 and TRBJ1-2, with 9 positions matching TRBD1. The CDR3 covers 15 residues. The trim removed 5 bases at V and 6 bases at J, leaving 10 bases unmatched. CDR1 is MDHEN and CDR2 is SYDVKM in the germline V gene. In DNA, the CDR3 is TGTGCCAGCAGTCGACCGGGACAGGGCTCCGATGGCTACACCTTC. Translated: CASSRPGQGSDGYTF.

This chain links TRBV28 with TRBJ2-3, with 8 bases that match TRBD2. Looked up from germline, CDR1 is MDHEN and CDR2 is SYDVKM. The ends lost 8 bases at V and 1 base at J; junction bases unmatched: 8. CDR3 length: 15 amino acids. This CDR3 is CASSEAAGGTDTQYF. The CDR3 DNA follows: TGTGCCAGCTCAGAGGCAGCGGGAGGCACAGATACGCAGTATTTT.

On this clone itself: The junction and the germline gene differ at one end; a read error may be behind it. The chain joins TRBV28 to TRBJ2-7, with D possibly TRBD1 on 6 matching bases. The DNA end lines up better with TRBJ2-1; the J call may be wrong. The CDR3 spans 16 residues. Germline V gene sequence: CDR1 MDHEN, CDR2 SYDVKM. CDR3 sequence reads: CASSYFTGNPYTEQFF. The CDR3 DNA follows: TGTGCCAGCAGTTACTTCACAGGGAACCCCTACACTGAGCAGTTCTTC.

The table lists this clone with a count of one. The chain links TRBV14 to TRBJ1-4; possibly TRBD1 for D (6 bases). This CDR3 is 13 amino acids long. CDR1 and CDR2 from the germline V gene are SGHDN and FVKESK. V was clipped by 4 bases and J by 14 bases, with 17 bases between them. The CDR3 DNA sequence: TGTGCCAGCAGCCCCGGATCGACAACAGGGCTGTTTTTT. It yields the protein CASSPGSTTGLFF. Full variable domain (outside the CDR3, taken from reference TRBV14 and TRBJ1-4): EAGVTQFPSHSVIEKGQTVTLRCDPISGHDNLYWYRRVMGKEIKFLLHFVKESKQDESGMPNNRFLAERTGGTYSTLKVQPAELEDSGVYFCASSPGSTTGLFFGSGTQLSVL.

The chain couples TRBV7-9 to TRBJ2-7; TRBD2 matches at 10 bases. Germline V gene sequence: CDR1 SEHNR, CDR2 FQNEAQ (reference sequence). The CDR3 has 17 amino acids. Germline trimming cut 4 bases from V and 7 bases from J; bases unmatched to any gene: 16. CDR3 sequence: CASSSPRGGVAGGEQYF. CDR3 nucleotide sequence: TGTGCCAGCAGCTCCCCGCGAGGCGGGGTAGCGGGAGGAGAGCAGTACTTC. The complete variable domain, with remaining parts taken from reference TRBV7-9 and TRBJ2-7, reads DTGVSQNPRHKITKRGQNVTFRCDPISEHNRLYWYRQTLGQGPEFLTYFQNEAQLEKSRLLSDRFSAERPKGSFSTLEIQRTEQGDSAMYLCASSSPRGGVAGGEQYFGPGTRLTVT.

This clone showed up just once. The V gene is TRBV2, the J gene TRBJ2-7, with a possible D match to TRBD2 (6 bases). In germline, CDR1 is SNHLY, CDR2 FYNNEI. CDR3 length: 13 amino acids. With 7 bases removed from V and 1 base from J, the gap between germline ends came to 11 bases. The CDR3, as DNA: TGTGCCAGCACTGGGACTTCTTCCTACGAGCAGTACTTC. It translates to CASTGTSSYEQYF.

The chain uses TRBV29-1 and TRBJ2-2, with no clear D. The CDR3 is made up of 13 amino acids. V was clipped by 4 bases and J by 4 bases, with 10 bases between them. Per the germline V gene, CDR1 is SQVTM and CDR2 is ANQGSEA. DNA of the CDR3: TGCAGCGTTGCTCTTTTTAGCACCGGGGAGCTGTTTTTT. Translation gives CSVALFSTGELFF.

The chain combines TRBV7-2 with TRBJ1-2; 8 bases map to TRBD1. Germline CDR1 is SGHTA and CDR2 is FQGNSA. The trim removed 5 bases at V and 0 bases at J, leaving 5 bases unmatched. The CDR3 runs to 15 residues. The CDR3 region is CASSPQGVANYGYTF. The CDR3 nucleotides are TGTGCCAGCAGCCCACAGGGGGTTGCTAACTATGGCTACACCTTC. Full variable domain (missing parts from reference TRBV7-2 and TRBJ1-2): GAGVSQSPSNKVTEKGKDVELRCDPISGHTALYWYRQSLGQGLEFLIYFQGNSAPDKSGLPSDRFSAERTGGSVSTLTIQRTQQEDSAVYLCASSPQGVANYGYTFGSGTRLTVV.

This clone was observed a few times. J is TRBJ2-7 and V is TRBV5-5; TRBD2 matches 8 bases. CDR3 length equals 15 residues. CDR1 SGHKS and CDR2 YYEKEE come from the germline V gene (reference sequence). Unmatched junction bases numbered 8, after V lost 2 bases and J lost 4 bases. CDR3 bases: TGTGCCAGCAGCTTAGACGGGAGGGCCTGGTACGAGCAGTACTTC. This sequence encodes CASSLDGRAWYEQYF. Drawing the rest from reference TRBV5-5 and TRBJ2-7, the complete variable domain is DAGVTQSPTHLIKTRGQQVTLRCSPISGHKSVSWYQQVLGQGPQFIFQYYEKEERGRGNFPDRFSARQFPNYSSELNVNALLLGDSALYLCASSLDGRAWYEQYFGPGTRLTVT.

The chain couples TRBV5-1 to TRBJ2-2, with TRBD2 identical over 7 bases. The V gene end was trimmed by 4 bases and the J gene end by 0 bases; junction bases not matched to a gene: 9. CDR1 is SGHRS and CDR2 is YFSETQ in the germline V gene. This CDR3 is 17 amino acids long. The CDR3 loop is CASSRSSSGPNTGELFF. For the CDR3, the DNA is TGCGCCAGCAGCCGATCGTCTAGCGGCCCGAACACCGGGGAGCTGTTTTTT.

The CDR3, as DNA: TGTGCCAGCAGCTGGGGGGGACTAGCGGGAGTTGAGTCCTACGAGCAGTACTTC. As protein: CASSWGGLAGVESYEQYF. The J gene is TRBJ2-7, the V gene TRBV5-8; TRBD2 matches 14 bases. The junction had 9 bases not matched to a gene; V was cut back by 3 bases and J by 1 base. This CDR3 comprises 18 residues. Looked up from germline, CDR1 is SGHTS and CDR2 is YDEGEE.

This clone was recorded a few times. This rearrangement joins TRBV11-2 to TRBJ1-1, with TRBD1 matching over 10 bases. V lost 0 bases to trimming and J lost 4 bases; unmatched junction nucleotides: 5. CDR1 is SGHAT and CDR2 is FQNNGV in the germline V gene. The CDR3 length is 16 residues. The CDR3 region is CASSLDRDRGATEAFF. CDR3 nucleotide sequence: TGTGCCAGCAGCTTAGATCGGGACAGGGGAGCCACTGAAGCTTTCTTT. The variable domain in full, with the rest retrieved from reference TRBV11-2 and TRBJ1-1, is EAGVAQSPRYKIIEKRQSVAFWCNPISGHATLYWYQQILGQGPKLLIQFQNNGVVDDSQLPKDRFSAERLKGVDSTLKIQPAKLEDSAVYLCASSLDRDRGATEAFFGQGTRLTVV.

The rearrangement links TRBV5-6 to TRBJ2-2, with D possibly matching TRBD2 (5 bases). This CDR3 has 16 residues. V dropped 1 base and J dropped 3 bases, with 13 bases sitting between them. Germline CDR1 and CDR2: SGHDT and YYEEEE. CDR3 sequence reads: CASSLLEGADTGELFF. The CDR3 DNA follows: TGTGCCAGCAGCTTGCTCGAGGGAGCCGACACCGGGGAGCTGTTTTTT.

The chain is built from TRBV12-5 and TRBJ2-7, with TRBD2 identical over 7 bases. Germline CDR1 is LGHNT and CDR2 is FRNRAP. V dropped 7 bases and J dropped 3; count of bases not matched to a gene: 6. There are 13 residues in the CDR3. As DNA, the CDR3 is TGTGCTAGTGCCCTCCCGGGGGGCTACGAGCAGTACTTC. Protein: CASALPGGYEQYF.

The V call is TRBV6-5, the J call TRBJ2-7, with D uncertain. Germline V CDR1 and CDR2: MNHEY, SVGAGI. CDR3 length: 15 amino acids. Between the trimmed V and J ends, which lost 6 bases and 2 bases, there was a span of 17 bases. DNA for the CDR3: TGTGCCAGCAGCCGCCCGGGTCCTAATCCCTACGAGCAGTACTTC. Encoded protein: CASSRPGPNPYEQYF.

The genes are TRBV7-9 and TRBJ2-2; D call uncertain. V lost 4 bases to trimming and J lost 1 base, with 10 bases between them. Per germline, CDR1 SEHNR and CDR2 FQNEAQ (reference sequence). CDR3 size: 15 residues. CDR3 nucleotides: TGTGCCAGCAGCTCCAACCCGCGGAACACCGGGGAGCTGTTTTTT. Translated: CASSSNPRNTGELFF.

The chain links TRBV28 to TRBJ2-5; 10 nucleotides align to TRBD2. The germline CDR1 and CDR2 sequences are MDHEN and SYDVKM. V lost 3 bases and J lost 4; bases outside the gene matches: 5. This CDR3 contains 15 residues. The CDR3 sequence: CASSLWASGGETQYF. The CDR3 coding sequence is TGTGCCAGCAGTTTGTGGGCTAGCGGGGGAGAGACCCAGTACTTC.

This rearrangement joins TRBV5-1 to TRBJ2-5, with 9 bases fitting TRBD1. This CDR3 has 15 residues. V shed 3 bases and J 2 bases; nucleotides not matched to a gene: 5. Germline lookup yields CDR1 SGHRS and CDR2 YFSETQ. In nucleotides, the CDR3 is TGCGCCAGCAGCTGGGGGACAGGGTGGCAAGAGACCCAGTACTTC. Its translation is CASSWGTGWQETQYF.

The chain has TRBV9 and TRBJ1-1, with D hard to call. The length of the CDR3 is 13 residues. The V and J ends lost 0 bases and 4 bases respectively, with 7 bases between them. Germline CDR1 reads SGDLS; CDR2 reads YYNGEE. The CDR3 DNA reads as TGTGCCAGCAGCGTAGTAGACTCCACTGAAGCTTTCTTT. This translates into CASSVVDSTEAFF.